This T cell receptor (beta chain) stems from a study of T cells expressing NK-cell markers. Study in general: Serological testing identified seven of the eight sequenced donors as HCMV-seropositive and one as seronegative. Study-wide results and limits: A few donors' CD3+CD56-NKG2C+ cells were dominated by the same clonotypes.

TCRdb re-called the 5' RACE reads and shows each CDR3 protein once, DNA omitted. The sample totals approximately 380,000 distinct CDR3 sequences. Per the germline V gene, CDR1 is SNHLY and CDR2 is FYNNEI. This CDR3 spans 18 amino acids. Concerning this clonotype: Its antigen remains unidentified.

The sequenced material came from blood T cells: a sorted CD56 or NKG2C T cell subset, CD4+ or CD8+ T cells, or bulk PBMC T cells (not recorded which). This sequence was found in a man aged 18 to 69 in good health. V and J are TRBV2 and TRBJ2-4; TCRdb calls TRBD1, which cannot be checked without DNA. The CDR3 protein is CASSEGLWGPLAKNIQYF.